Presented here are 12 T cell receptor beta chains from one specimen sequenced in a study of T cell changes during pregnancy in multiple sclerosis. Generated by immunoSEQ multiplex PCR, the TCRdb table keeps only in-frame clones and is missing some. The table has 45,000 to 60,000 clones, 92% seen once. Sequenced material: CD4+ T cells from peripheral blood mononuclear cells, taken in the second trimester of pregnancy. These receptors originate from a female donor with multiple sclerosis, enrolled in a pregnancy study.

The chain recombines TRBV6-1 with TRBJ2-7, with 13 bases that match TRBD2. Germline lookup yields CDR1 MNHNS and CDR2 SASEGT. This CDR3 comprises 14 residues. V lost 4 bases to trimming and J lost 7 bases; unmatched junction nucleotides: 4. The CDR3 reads CASSAPGLAGEQYF. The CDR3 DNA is TGTGCCAGCAGTGCGCCGGGACTAGCGGGGGAGCAGTACTTC.

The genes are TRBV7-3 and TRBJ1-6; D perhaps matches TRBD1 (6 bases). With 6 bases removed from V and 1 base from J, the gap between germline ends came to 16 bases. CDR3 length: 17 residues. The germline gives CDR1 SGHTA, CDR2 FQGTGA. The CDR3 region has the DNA TGTGCCAGCAGTTCCCAACAGGGACCATCCTATAATTCACCCCTCCACTTT. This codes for CASSSQQGPSYNSPLHF.

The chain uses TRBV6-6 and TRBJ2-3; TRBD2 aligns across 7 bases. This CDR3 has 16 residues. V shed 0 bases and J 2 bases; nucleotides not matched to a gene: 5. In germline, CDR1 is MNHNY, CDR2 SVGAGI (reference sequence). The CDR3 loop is CASSYSKRDLTDTQYF. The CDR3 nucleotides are TGTGCCAGCAGTTACTCGAAGCGGGACCTCACAGATACGCAGTATTTT.

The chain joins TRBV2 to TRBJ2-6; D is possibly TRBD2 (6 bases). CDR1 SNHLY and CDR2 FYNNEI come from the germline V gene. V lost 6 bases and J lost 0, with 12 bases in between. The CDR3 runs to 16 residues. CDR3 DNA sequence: TGTGCCAGCAGCCGGGACTTGTTCTCTGGGGCCAACGTCCTGACTTTC. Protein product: CASSRDLFSGANVLTF. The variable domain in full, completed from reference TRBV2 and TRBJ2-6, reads EPEVTQTPSHQVTQMGQEVILRCVPISNHLYFYWYRQILGQKVEFLVSFYNNEISEKSEIFDDQFSVERPDGSNFTLKIRSTKLEDSAMYFCASSRDLFSGANVLTFGAGSRLTVL.

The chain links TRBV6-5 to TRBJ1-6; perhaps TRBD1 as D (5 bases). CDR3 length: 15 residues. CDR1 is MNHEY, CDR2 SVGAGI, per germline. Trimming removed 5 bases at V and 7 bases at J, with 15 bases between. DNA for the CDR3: TGTGCCAGCAGTACGCTGACAGCTACAAATTCACCCCTCCACTTT. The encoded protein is CASSTLTATNSPLHF.

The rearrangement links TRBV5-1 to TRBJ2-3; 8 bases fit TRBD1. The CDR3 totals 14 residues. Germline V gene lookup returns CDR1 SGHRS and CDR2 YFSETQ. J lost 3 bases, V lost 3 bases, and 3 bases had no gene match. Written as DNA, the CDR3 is TGCGCCAGCAGCTCAACAGGGGGAACAGATACGCAGTATTTT. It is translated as CASSSTGGTDTQYF. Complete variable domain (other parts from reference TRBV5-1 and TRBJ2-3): KAGVTQTPRYLIKTRGQQVTLSCSPISGHRSVSWYQQTPGQGLQFLFEYFSETQRNKGNFPGRFSGRQFSNSRSEMNVSTLELGDSALYLCASSSTGGTDTQYFGPGTRLTVL.

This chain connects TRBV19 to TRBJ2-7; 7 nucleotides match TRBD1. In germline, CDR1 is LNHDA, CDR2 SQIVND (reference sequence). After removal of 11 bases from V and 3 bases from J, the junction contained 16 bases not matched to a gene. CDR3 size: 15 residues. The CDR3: CARTSGRGISYEQYF. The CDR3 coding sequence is TGTGCCCGCACTTCAGGCAGGGGGATCAGCTACGAGCAGTACTTC.

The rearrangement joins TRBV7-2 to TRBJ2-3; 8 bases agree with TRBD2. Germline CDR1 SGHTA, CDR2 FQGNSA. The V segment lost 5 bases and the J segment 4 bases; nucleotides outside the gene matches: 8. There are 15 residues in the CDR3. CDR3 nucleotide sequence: TGTGCCAGCAGCCCCCGCGGGAGGAGGGCAGATACGCAGTATTTT. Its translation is CASSPRGRRADTQYF.

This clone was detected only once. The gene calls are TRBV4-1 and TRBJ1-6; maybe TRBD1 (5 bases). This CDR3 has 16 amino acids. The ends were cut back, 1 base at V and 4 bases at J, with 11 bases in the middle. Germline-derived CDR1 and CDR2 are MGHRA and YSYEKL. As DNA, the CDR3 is TGCGCCAGCAGCCAAGGTCAGGGCCTTTATAATTCACCCCTCCACTTT. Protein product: CASSQGQGLYNSPLHF.

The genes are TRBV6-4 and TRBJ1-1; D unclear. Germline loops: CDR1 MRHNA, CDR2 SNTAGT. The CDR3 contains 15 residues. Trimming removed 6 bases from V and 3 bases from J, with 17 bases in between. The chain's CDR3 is CASRLEPQRDTEAFF. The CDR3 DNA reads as TGTGCCAGCAGACTCGAGCCCCAGAGGGACACTGAAGCTTTCTTT.

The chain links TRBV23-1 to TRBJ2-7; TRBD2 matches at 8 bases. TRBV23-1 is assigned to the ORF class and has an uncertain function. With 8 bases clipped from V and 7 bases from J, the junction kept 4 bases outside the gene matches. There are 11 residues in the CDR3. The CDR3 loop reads CASQKRGEQYF. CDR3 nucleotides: TGCGCCAGCCAGAAGCGGGGGGAGCAGTACTTC.

Here the CDR3 DNA reads TGTGCCAGCAGCAGCGGCACCTCATACCAAGAGACCCAGTACTTC. It is translated as CASSSGTSYQETQYF. The J gene is TRBJ2-5, the V gene TRBV11-3; D possibly corresponds to TRBD2 (5 bases). Germline lookup yields CDR1 SGHNT and CDR2 YENEEA. Trimming shortened V by 5 bases and J by 0 bases, and 13 bases separated the two germline ends. There are 15 residues in the CDR3.